These T cell receptor beta chains were read from a single sample in a study of monozygotic twins with inflammatory bowel disease. TCRdb reanalyzed the 5' RACE reads and collapses them to one entry per CDR3 protein, without DNA. This listing includes some 170,000 distinct CDR3 sequences. The sequencing input was blood. The source is a human donor with ulcerative colitis or Crohn's disease, or a healthy co-twin of an affected twin (not recorded which). The CDR3 runs from the conserved cysteine through the conserved F or W.

cdr3_aa,v_call,j_call
CATSRDRLAGDNEQFF,TRBV15,TRBJ2-1
CASSWSLIGSNSPLHF,TRBV28,TRBJ1-6
CSAAAPLRVMNTEAFF,TRBV20-1,TRBJ1-1
CSSRGGETQYF,TRBV29-1,TRBJ2-5
CASSPLGTNSGANVLTF,TRBV18,TRBJ2-6
CASSQELAGELQETQYF,TRBV3-1,TRBJ2-5
CASSVGDSNQPQHF,TRBV9,TRBJ1-5
CASSPSPTSGGTDTQYF,TRBV11-2,TRBJ2-3
CASSEASGSYEQYF,TRBV9,TRBJ2-7
CATSDRSGYEQYF,TRBV24-1,TRBJ2-7
CSAAGTGSNEKLFF,TRBV20-1,TRBJ1-4
CATSAGRSSYEQYF,TRBV15,TRBJ2-7
CASSLSQNTGELFF,TRBV5-1,TRBJ2-2
CASSRAFHLGQYF,TRBV28,TRBJ2-7
CASSSTDGGQNSPLHF,TRBV5-1,TRBJ1-6
CASSTSTDTQYF,TRBV7-3,TRBJ2-3
CASSLAPDGEETQYF,TRBV5-1,TRBJ2-5
CASSVEGLGSGANVLTF,TRBV9,TRBJ2-6
CASMGLGTGNTGELFF,TRBV10-2,TRBJ2-2
CATLKPGTGAYEQYF,TRBV24-1,TRBJ2-7
CASSLGPSASTDTQYF,TRBV7-6,TRBJ2-3
CASSFGSSDEQFF,TRBV28,TRBJ2-1
CASSLVLGTGDSGANVLTF,TRBV5-6,TRBJ2-6
CASREGGYGYTF,TRBV28,TRBJ1-2
CASSPRGQSNTGELFF,TRBV18,TRBJ2-2
CASSHPQSGQFSSYEQYF,TRBV5-1,TRBJ2-7
CASSLDYREMYF,TRBV5-6,TRBJ2-7
CAIRPNTDTQYF,TRBV10-3,TRBJ2-3
CASAPDRNYGYTF,TRBV7-3,TRBJ1-2
CATSDDGSSGANVLTF,TRBV24-1,TRBJ2-6
CASSYRTGYVHF,TRBV3-1,TRBJ1-6
CASSYISEGGEQYF,TRBV6-6,TRBJ2-7
CASTPLRGPTTF,TRBV12-3/TRBV12-4,TRBJ1-2
CSVEATRAKGSYEQYF,TRBV29-1,TRBJ2-7
CASSQDREGRGYGYTF,TRBV4-1,TRBJ1-2
CSASSIFGFSYNEQFF,TRBV20-1,TRBJ2-1
CASSRQGAGGNQPQHF,TRBV6-1,TRBJ1-5
CASSRPTGIHGYTF,TRBV28,TRBJ1-2
CASSQDRTRGTQETQYF,TRBV4-2,TRBJ2-5
CASSPYSQDRSTDTQYF,TRBV18,TRBJ2-3
CASSSRGRGPGELFF,TRBV5-4,TRBJ2-2
CASSLFWTSEHYEQFF,TRBV28,TRBJ2-1
CASSFDWNTEAFF,TRBV7-3,TRBJ1-1
CASRRITNEKLFF,TRBV12-3/TRBV12-4,TRBJ1-4
CASSLQPDWNYGYTF,TRBV14,TRBJ1-2
CASSLSQSSYNEQFF,TRBV28,TRBJ2-1
CASSESGMSYGYTF,TRBV10-1,TRBJ1-2
CASSTLAEQFF,TRBV7-2,TRBJ2-1
CASSLPGEVNEQFF,TRBV12-3/TRBV12-4,TRBJ2-1
CASRTSPNYGYTF,TRBV6-5,TRBJ1-2
CASSLAGQDEQFF,TRBV12-3/TRBV12-4,TRBJ2-1
CATSEQGPYQPQHF,TRBV24-1,TRBJ1-5
CASSYDRRNTEAFF,TRBV27,TRBJ1-1
CASSILAGAPNEQFF,TRBV7-9,TRBJ2-1
CASSFTYEQYF,TRBV28,TRBJ2-7
CASSLESDWGEQYF,TRBV5-1,TRBJ2-7
CSVDRDPIRGTQYF,TRBV29-1,TRBJ2-5
CASSQEGRQETQYF,TRBV3-1,TRBJ2-5
CASRSPTGSGNTIYF,TRBV7-9,TRBJ1-3